One sample yielded the 7 T cell receptor beta chains listed below, sequenced in a study of blood T cell repertoires in COVID-19. Profiling relied on immunoSEQ multiplex PCR, and the TCRdb table lists in-frame clones only, not all of them. The sample contains around 300,000 clones, 90% of which appear only once. Material: PBMCs or T cells enriched from blood (not recorded which). All receptors derive from a woman aged 18-29 years with acute COVID-19.

The genes are TRBV19 and TRBJ2-1, with TRBD2 matching over 8 bases. The trim removed 4 bases at V and 6 bases at J, leaving 14 bases unmatched. Looked up from germline, CDR1 is LNHDA and CDR2 is SQIVND (reference sequence). CDR3 length: 17 amino acids. CDR3 sequence reads: CASSTPWGAGDGNEQFF. In DNA form, the CDR3 reads TGTGCCAGTAGTACCCCGTGGGGAGCGGGAGACGGCAATGAGCAGTTCTTC.

The V and J genes are TRBV4-1 and TRBJ2-7; D possibly corresponds to TRBD2 (6 bases). Germline assignment: CDR1 MGHRA and CDR2 YSYEKL. CDR3 length equals 15 residues. V was pared by 1 base and J by 2 bases, with 12 bases between. The CDR3 region is CASSQGRDGAYEQYF. CDR3 in DNA: TGCGCCAGCAGCCAAGGGCGGGACGGAGCCTACGAGCAGTACTTC.

The chain couples TRBV19 to TRBJ2-7; 11 bases match TRBD1. The germline CDR1 and CDR2 sequences are LNHDA and SQIVND (reference sequence). The CDR3 runs to 14 residues. V was pared by 10 bases and J by 4 bases, with 9 bases of the junction left unmatched. The CDR3 is CATSLGQGAYEQYF. The CDR3 DNA follows: TGTGCCACCTCACTAGGACAGGGGGCTTACGAGCAGTACTTC.

In its sample, this clone was seen once. The chain uses TRBV11-2 and TRBJ2-5, with D unclear. V was shortened by 2 bases and J by 5 bases, with 6 bases between the two germline ends. Germline V gives CDR1 SGHAT, CDR2 FQNNGV. This CDR3 contains 12 residues. CDR3 residues: CASSLFSETQYF. CDR3 in DNA: TGTGCCAGCAGCTTATTTTCGGAGACCCAGTACTTC. Based on the CDR3 plus reference TRBV11-2 and TRBJ2-5, the full variable domain is EAGVAQSPRYKIIEKRQSVAFWCNPISGHATLYWYQQILGQGPKLLIQFQNNGVVDDSQLPKDRFSAERLKGVDSTLKIQPAKLEDSAVYLCASSLFSETQYFGPGTRLLVL.

The rearrangement links TRBV5-1 to TRBJ2-7; TRBD2 matches 7 bases. V shed 5 bases and J 0 bases; nucleotides not matched to a gene: 11. The germline CDR1 and CDR2 sequences are SGHRS and YFSETQ. The length of the CDR3 is 16 residues. The CDR3 protein is CASRPGGRLSSYEQYF. The CDR3 bases are TGCGCCAGCAGGCCGGGGGGTCGGCTGAGCTCCTACGAGCAGTACTTC.

A word on this clone: Additional DNA sequences in this sample encode the identical CDR3. V is TRBV6-4 and J is TRBJ2-2, with D hard to call. This CDR3 has 14 residues. Germline loops: CDR1 MRHNA, CDR2 SNTAGT. V shed 2 bases and J shed 3 bases, with 7 bases lying between them. In DNA form, the CDR3 reads TGTGCCAGCAGTGACGCGCCTGACACCGGGGAGCTGTTTTTT. Its translation: CASSDAPDTGELFF.

The rearrangement joins TRBV20-1 to TRBJ2-1, with 8 bases matching TRBD2. CDR3 length equals 17 residues. From germline, CDR1 is DFQATT and CDR2 SNEGSKA (reference sequence). Trimming cost V 3 bases and J 1 base; bases outside gene matches: 11. The CDR3 sequence is CSASSEAIAGSYNEQFF. The CDR3 nucleotides read TGCAGTGCTAGTAGTGAAGCTATAGCGGGATCCTACAATGAGCAGTTCTTC.